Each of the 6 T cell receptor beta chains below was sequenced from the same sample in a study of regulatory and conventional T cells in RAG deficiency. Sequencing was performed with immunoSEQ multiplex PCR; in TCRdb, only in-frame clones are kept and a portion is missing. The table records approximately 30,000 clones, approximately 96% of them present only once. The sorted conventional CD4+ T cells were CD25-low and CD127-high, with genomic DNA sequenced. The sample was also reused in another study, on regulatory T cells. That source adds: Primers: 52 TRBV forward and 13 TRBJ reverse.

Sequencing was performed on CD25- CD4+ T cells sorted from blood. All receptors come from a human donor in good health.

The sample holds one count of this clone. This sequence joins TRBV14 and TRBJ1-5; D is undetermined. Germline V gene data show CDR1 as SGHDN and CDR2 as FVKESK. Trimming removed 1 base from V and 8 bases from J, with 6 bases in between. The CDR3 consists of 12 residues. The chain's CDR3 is CASSQGSKPQHF. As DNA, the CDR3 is TGTGCCAGCAGCCAAGGCTCTAAGCCCCAGCATTTT.

The CDR3 DNA sequence: TGTGCCAGCAGCTTATTGGCGGGAGCGGTGGACAATGAGCAGTTCTTC. As protein: CASSLLAGAVDNEQFF. This sequence joins TRBV7-2 and TRBJ2-1; 7 nucleotides match TRBD2. From germline, CDR1 is SGHTA and CDR2 FQGNSA. Trimming took 2 bases from V and 5 from J; bases not matched to a gene: 9. The CDR3 length is 16 residues. The whole variable domain, filled in from reference TRBV7-2 and TRBJ2-1, reads GAGVSQSPSNKVTEKGKDVELRCDPISGHTALYWYRQSLGQGLEFLIYFQGNSAPDKSGLPSDRFSAERTGGSVSTLTIQRTQQEDSAVYLCASSLLAGAVDNEQFFGPGTRLTVL.

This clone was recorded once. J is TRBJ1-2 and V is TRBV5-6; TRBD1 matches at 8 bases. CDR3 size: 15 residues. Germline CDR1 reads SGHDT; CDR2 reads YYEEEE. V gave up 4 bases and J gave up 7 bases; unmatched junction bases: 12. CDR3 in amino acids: CASSLWDRPKAGYTF. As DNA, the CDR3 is TGTGCCAGCAGCCTATGGGACAGGCCCAAGGCTGGCTACACCTTC.

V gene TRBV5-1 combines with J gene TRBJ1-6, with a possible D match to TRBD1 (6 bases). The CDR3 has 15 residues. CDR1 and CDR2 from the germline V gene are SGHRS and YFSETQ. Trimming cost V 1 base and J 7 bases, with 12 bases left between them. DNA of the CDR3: TGCGCCAGCAGCTTGAATGGGGGGGCGAATTCACCCCTCCACTTT. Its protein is CASSLNGGANSPLHF.

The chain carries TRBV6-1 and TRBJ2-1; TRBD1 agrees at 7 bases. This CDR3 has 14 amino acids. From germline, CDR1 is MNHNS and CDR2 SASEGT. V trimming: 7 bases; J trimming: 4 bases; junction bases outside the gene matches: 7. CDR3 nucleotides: TGTGCCAGCACAGAGGACAGGTATTACAATGAGCAGTTCTTC. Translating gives CASTEDRYYNEQFF.

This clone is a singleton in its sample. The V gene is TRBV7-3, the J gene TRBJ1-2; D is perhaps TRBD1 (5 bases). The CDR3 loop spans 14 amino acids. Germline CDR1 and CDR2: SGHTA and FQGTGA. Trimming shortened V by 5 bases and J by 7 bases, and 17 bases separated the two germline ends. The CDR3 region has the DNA TGTGCCAGCAGCCCCCTGGGGAGGGGCTCTGGCTACACCTTC. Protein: CASSPLGRGSGYTF.